This TCR beta chain came from a study of T cells in Graves' hyperthyroidism and ophthalmopathy (dated by TCRdb to between 2018 and 2020). Background on the whole study: Peripheral blood was sampled at the time of initial diagnosis, prior to any treatment. According to the paper, TCR Vbeta CDR3 sequencing was carried out on approximately 140 peripheral blood samples, which came from approximately 43 ophthalmopathy, roughly 75 hyperthyroidism and about 17 progressor patients. Whether ophthalmopathy could be predicted prospectively was tested in an independent validation cohort made up of roughly 19 hyperthyroidism patients plus 17 patients who later progressed to ophthalmopathy. After sampling, hyperthyroidism patients received methimazole starting at 30 mg daily, and ophthalmopathy patients received high-dose intravenous methylprednisolone. Thyroid tissue and blood T-cell repertoires from roughly six Graves' hyperthyroidism patients were also compared in the study. The 85 to 100 discovery patients were divided at random into training and test sets in a 7:3 ratio. To identify distinguishing TCR V-J signatures, a discovery cohort of 100 patients was used, comprising roughly 45 with Graves' ophthalmopathy and around 57 with stable Graves' hyperthyroidism.

Graves' hyperthyroidism was defined as stable when no progression to ophthalmopathy occurred over 18 months of follow-up. The hyperthyroidism patients were between 18 and 65 years old and newly diagnosed, with a disease duration of less than 2 months. Any patient with an uncontrolled infection, another autoimmune disease, pregnancy or lactation was excluded. Clinical symptoms, serum thyroxine and TRAb, thyroid ultrasound, and orbital computed tomography formed the basis for the diagnoses. Ficoll-Paque density gradient centrifugation was used to isolate PBMCs from around 10 ml of fresh peripheral blood. Total RNA was extracted with Trizol reagent, and quality was checked on an Agilent 2100 Bioanalyzer. Paper-wide results and their limitations: In validation, the model predicted progression to ophthalmopathy a median of about 6.5 months before onset, with approximately 68% sensitivity and nearly 75% specificity. Blood samples also contained most of the expanded thyroid clonotypes (frequency above 0.001), which suggests that blood repertoires may reflect thyroid immune responses. No statistical method was used to set the sample size in advance, and investigators knew the group allocation. A 13 V-J signature model separated ophthalmopathy from stable hyperthyroidism, with approximately 86% sensitivity and roughly 81% specificity in cross-validation and 80%/75% in testing.

This clonotype was recorded many times. Its cognate antigen has yet to be identified. It has no much larger one-base neighbor in the sample; base qualities were not kept. TCR beta CDR3 regions were amplified from RNA transcripts. A first-round RT-PCR of the TCR CDR3 used the HTBI primer set with the Qiagen OneStep RT-PCR kit. A second multiplex PCR round built the libraries, followed by size selection and purification. The libraries were sequenced on an Illumina HiSeq2000 using paired-end 100 bp reads. In the source study's methods: SOAPnuke was used to process the raw data, throwing out any read that contained adapters or uncalled bases, had a mean Phred below 15, or lacked an exact constant-primer or identifier match. COPE v1.2.5 was used to merge the high-quality paired reads, and each unique nucleotide sequence was defined as a clonotype. Clonotypes were aligned to IMGT TRBV, TRBD and TRBJ reference segments using MiTCR v1.1. The analysis was restricted to V-J combinations with a frequency above 0.0001, which together covered 99.2% of the repertoires. The TCS score was defined as F50 (clonal expansion) divided by E x V (chaos), with BLOSUM62-based TCRdist calculated between CDR3 peptides within each V-J. Welch's t-statistics and random forest reduced around 520 V-J features to 10 to 15, which were used in a naive Bayes classifier (R e1071). TCRdb took the public reads, trimmed them with fastp at Q25, ran MiXCR for clone calling and kept in-frame beta chains. Every CDR3 protein is listed once, alongside the most common genes and DNA of its rows. V and J calls and clone size were set by TCRdb, not the authors. Within this sample are some 300,000 distinct CDR3 sequences, with approximately 15% of them counted one time only. The ten largest clones capture roughly 8.2% of the sample.

This receptor was taken from a woman aged 40-49 years with Graves' hyperthyroidism. The sample comprised blood.

The nucleotide sequence is given as TGTGCCAGCCCCCCGAATAGAGGGGAAAAGAACACTGAAGCTTTCTTT. This yields the protein CASPPNRGEKNTEAFF. The chain is assembled from TRBV28 and TRBJ1-1; the D segment could be TRBD1, given 5 matching bases. Between the V and J ends, shortened by 8 bases and 1 base respectively, the junction contains 20 bases. The germline V gene encodes CDR1 MDHEN and CDR2 SYDVKM. The CDR3 runs 16 amino acids, cysteine and phenylalanine included. Kept here is only the CDR3 DNA, which spans 48 bases and is read in frame from base 1.